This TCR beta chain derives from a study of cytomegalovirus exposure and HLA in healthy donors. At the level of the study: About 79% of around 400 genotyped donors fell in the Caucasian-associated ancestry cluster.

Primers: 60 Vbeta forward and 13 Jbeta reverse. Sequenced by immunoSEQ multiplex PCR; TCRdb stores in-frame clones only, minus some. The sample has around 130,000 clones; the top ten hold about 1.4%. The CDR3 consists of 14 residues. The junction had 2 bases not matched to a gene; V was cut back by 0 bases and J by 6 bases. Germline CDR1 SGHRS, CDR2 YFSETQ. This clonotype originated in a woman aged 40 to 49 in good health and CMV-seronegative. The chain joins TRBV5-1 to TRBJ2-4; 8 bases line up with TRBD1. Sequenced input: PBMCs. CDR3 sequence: CASSLGTGLNIQYF. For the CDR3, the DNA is TGCGCCAGCAGCTTGGGGACAGGGCTAAACATTCAGTACTTC.